Included here is one T cell receptor beta chain sequence, with context. The target antigen is unknown. PCR employed 60 Vbeta and 13 Jbeta primers. Profiled with immunoSEQ multiplex PCR; TCRdb holds only in-frame clones, not every one. Of approximately 160,000 clones listed, around 78% were seen once; the top ten hold around 3.1%. The data derive from a study of cytomegalovirus exposure and HLA in healthy donors. CDR3 length: 15 residues. Per germline, CDR1 LNHNV and CDR2 YYDKDF (reference sequence). The trim removed 1 base at V and 0 bases at J, leaving 2 bases unmatched. Study findings and constraints: Three CMV-associated chains were confirmed in vitro to be specific for CMV antigens.

J is TRBJ2-7 and V is TRBV15; 8 positions match TRBD2. The sequenced sample consisted of PBMCs. The source is a woman aged 50 to 60 in good health and CMV-seropositive. In DNA form, the CDR3 reads TGTGCCACCAGCAGAGGGACTAGCCTCTCCTACGAGCAGTACTTC. Translated: CATSRGTSLSYEQYF.